One TCR beta chain is described in this entry. What this receptor recognizes is not known. Within one base of it there is no much larger clone, and no base qualities were kept. From a lookup of the germline V gene, CDR1 and CDR2 are SGHTA and FQGNSA. Trimming takes 5 bases from V and 6 bases from J, and the germline ends sit 17 bases apart. Including the terminal cysteine and phenylalanine, the CDR3 comprises 16 residues. CDR3 DNA only is kept here, 48 bases in frame from base 1. In Seattle, one collaborating source enrolled patients while the infection was active and tracked those patients longitudinally over the course of disease. Each collaborating institution followed its own protocols to collect whole blood in K2EDTA tubes. Collaborator samples were shipped for TCRbeta analysis as frozen whole blood, isolated PBMCs, or DNA extracted from either sample type. This entry is derived from a study of blood T cell repertoires in COVID-19 (dated by TCRdb to the early 2020s). Study-level background: Samples covering the acute and convalescent phases of COVID-19 were provided by collaborators in the United States, Italy and Spain. The material from the prospective study consisted of cDNA or gDNA derived from T cells, B-cell-depleted T cells, or PBMCs. Subjects who had been exposed to COVID-19, were actively infected with it, or had recovered from it provided the deeply sampled blood TCRbeta repertoires that made up the dataset. The repertoires were released in a freely available public database intended as a resource for research on the immune response to SARS-CoV-2. The samples were drawn from two sources: the first 160 participants of the ongoing ImmuneRACE study, and 1,000 to 1,500 subjects contributed by 6 global collaborators. The sample metadata nearly always contained a de-identified subject ID, COVID-19 status, age in years and sex. Where available, HLA class I and class II types were obtained from metadata supplied by the sample provider rather than from assay-based typing. Paper-wide results and their limitations: Clinical and demographic metadata were provided uncurated, with the amount varying by source and participant.

TCRbeta CDR3 regions were amplified from genomic DNA using the immunoSEQ Assay, a bias-controlled multiplex PCR. The paper's data handling went like this. Nucleated cell counts per sample were estimated from amplification of reference gene primers within the assay. To quantify the absolute abundance of each unique TCRbeta CDR3 rearrangement, sequence reads were collapsed and filtered. Productive Simpson clonality was computed per sample as the square root of Simpson's diversity index over productive rearrangements. TCRdb provides this immuneACCESS table in a form limited to in-frame rearrangements. Some clones are lacking; in checked studies, under half of them reflect an unresolved V gene, and why the rest are absent is not known. That table supplies the V and J calls and clone size; D and trimming were determined from the DNA. The sample records roughly 150,000 clones, 70% to 90% of which are singletons. Under 7.5% of the sample is in the top ten clones.

The chain couples TRBV7-2 to TRBJ1-6, and the D gene may be TRBD1, 5 bases matching. Sequencing was done on a sample of peripheral blood. The sequence derives from an elderly man with COVID-19, enrolled during active disease. The CDR3 is CASSPAGGEGNSPLHF. The DNA sequence follows: TGTGCCAGCAGCCCCGCGGGGGGGGAGGGTAATTCACCCCTCCACTTT.